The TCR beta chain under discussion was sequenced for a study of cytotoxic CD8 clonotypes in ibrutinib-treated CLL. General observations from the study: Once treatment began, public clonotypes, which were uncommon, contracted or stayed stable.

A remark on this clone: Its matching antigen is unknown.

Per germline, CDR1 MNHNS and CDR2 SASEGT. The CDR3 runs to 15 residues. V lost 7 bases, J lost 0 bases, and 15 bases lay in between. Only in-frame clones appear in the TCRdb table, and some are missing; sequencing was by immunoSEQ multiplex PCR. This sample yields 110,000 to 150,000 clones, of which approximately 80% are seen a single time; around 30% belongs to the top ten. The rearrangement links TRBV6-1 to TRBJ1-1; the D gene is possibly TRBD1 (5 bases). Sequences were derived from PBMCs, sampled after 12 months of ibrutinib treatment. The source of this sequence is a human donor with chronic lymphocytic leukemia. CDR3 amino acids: CASTRNPGVNTEAFF. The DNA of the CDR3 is TGTGCCAGCACCCGGAATCCGGGGGTGAACACTGAAGCTTTCTTT.